One and the same sample provided the 21 T cell receptor beta chains below, sequenced in a study of radiation and T cells in renal cell carcinoma. Using immunoSEQ multiplex PCR, the repertoire was profiled, and TCRdb retains in-frame clones only, with some absent. The sample includes roughly 130,000 clones, around 89% of them seen just once. The sample's time point: blood 2 weeks post-SBRT. Regarding treatment: 15 Gy SBRT to primary tumor, nephrectomy 4 weeks later. Source: blood, taken from a patient whose treatment included radiotherapy and nephrectomy. The origin of the receptors is an older woman with renal cell carcinoma.

The V and J genes are TRBV11-1 and TRBJ2-3; D is ambiguous. Per germline, CDR1 SGHAT and CDR2 FQDESV (reference sequence). CDR3 size: 14 residues. V shed 8 bases and J shed 1 base, with 13 bases lying between them. The CDR3 bases are TGTGCCAGCGGGTTTTTGAGCGGCACAGATACGCAGTATTTT. Its translation is CASGFLSGTDTQYF.

This clone was picked up one time. J is TRBJ2-7 and V is TRBV6-5; 10 bases line up with TRBD1. From germline, CDR1 is MNHEY and CDR2 SVGAGI. The CDR3 runs to 16 residues. V gave up 0 bases and J gave up 4 bases; unmatched junction bases: 6. In DNA, the CDR3 is TGTGCCAGCAGTTACTCGAGGGACAGGGGTATGTACGAGCAGTACTTC. Translated, it gives CASSYSRDRGMYEQYF.

This chain links TRBV6-1 with TRBJ2-1, with 9 positions matching TRBD2. Per the germline V gene, CDR1 is MNHNS and CDR2 is SASEGT. V shed 0 bases, J shed 11 bases, and the junction held 5 bases outside the gene matches. The CDR3 extends over 14 amino acids. The CDR3 region has the DNA TGTGCCAGCAGTGAAGCGACTAGCGGAATAAAGCAGTTCTTC. Residues: CASSEATSGIKQFF.

The chain links TRBV20-1 to TRBJ2-3, with D unclear. This CDR3 is 10 amino acids long. CDR1 is DFQATT, CDR2 SNEGSKA, per germline (reference sequence). Trimming left V 6 bases short and J 6 bases short, with 7 bases between. This CDR3 reads CSATPDTQYF. Here the CDR3 DNA reads TGCAGTGCCACCCCGGATACGCAGTATTTT.

This chain joins TRBV28 and TRBJ2-7; tentative D call: TRBD2 (5 bases). The CDR3 covers 14 residues. Trimming took 7 bases from V and 3 from J, leaving 16 bases between them. The germline gives CDR1 MDHEN, CDR2 SYDVKM. CDR3 nucleotide sequence: TGTGCCAGCAACCGGGCCCCGGAGGACTACGAGCAGTACTTC. Its translation is CASNRAPEDYEQYF.

The CDR3 sequence is CASSGRYGETQYF. CDR3 in DNA: TGTGCCAGCAGTGGCAGATATGGAGAGACCCAGTACTTC. The chain employs TRBV25-1 and TRBJ2-5; D remains unclear. Germline V gives CDR1 MGHDK, CDR2 SYGVNS. The length of the CDR3 is 13 residues. V was shortened by 4 bases and J by 4 bases, with 10 bases between the two germline ends.

The V call is TRBV28, the J call TRBJ1-1, with TRBD1 as a possible D gene (5 bases). Germline V gene data show CDR1 as MDHEN and CDR2 as SYDVKM. Trimming shortened V by 5 bases and J by 6 bases, and 16 bases separated the two germline ends. CDR3 length: 14 residues. CDR3: CASSPGGVGAEAFF. In DNA form, the CDR3 reads TGTGCCAGCAGTCCGGGGGGGGTTGGAGCTGAAGCTTTCTTT.

The chain links TRBV30 to TRBJ1-2, with D unclear. The CDR3 is made up of 15 amino acids. In germline, CDR1 is GTSNPN, CDR2 SVGIG (reference sequence). V lost 2 bases and J 1 base, leaving 14 bases between the germline ends. CDR3 DNA: TGTGCCTGGAGTCAGGACCGCACCCTTAACTATGGCTACACCTTC. This codes for CAWSQDRTLNYGYTF.

The rearrangement links TRBV6-5 to TRBJ2-7; unclear D gene. V gave up 7 bases and J gave up 0 bases, with 13 bases separating them. Germline assignment: CDR1 MNHEY and CDR2 SVGAGI. This CDR3 region has 14 residues. CDR3 protein: CASKRDRISYEQYF. DNA for the CDR3: TGTGCCAGCAAGAGAGACCGTATCTCCTACGAGCAGTACTTC.

The chain combines TRBV6-6 with TRBJ1-3; D is unclear. Trimming cost V 7 bases and J 0 bases, with 13 bases left between them. The CDR3 loop spans 15 amino acids. CDR1 and CDR2 from the germline V gene are MNHNY and SVGAGI (reference sequence). The CDR3 reads CASINRSYSGNTIYF. For the CDR3, the DNA is TGTGCCAGCATCAATAGGTCATACTCTGGAAACACCATATATTTT.

This chain connects TRBV9 to TRBJ1-1, with TRBD1 matching 8 bases. CDR3 size: 14 residues. V dropped 4 bases and J dropped 1; count of bases not matched to a gene: 3. In germline, CDR1 is SGDLS, CDR2 YYNGEE. The CDR3 coding sequence is TGTGCCAGCAGCAGGACAGGGTCGAACACTGAAGCTTTCTTT. Its protein is CASSRTGSNTEAFF.

The V and J genes are TRBV7-2 and TRBJ2-7; D uncertain. This CDR3 is built from 13 residues. The germline CDR1 and CDR2 sequences are SGHTA and FQGNSA. Trimming removed 3 bases at V and 3 bases at J, with 9 bases between. For the CDR3, the DNA is TGTGCCAGCAGCTTTCAGCCGTTCTACGAGCAGTACTTC. It specifies CASSFQPFYEQYF.

This chain connects TRBV30 to TRBJ2-3, with 7 bases matching TRBD1. This CDR3 has 14 residues. With 3 bases clipped from V and 0 bases from J, the junction kept 3 bases outside the gene matches. Germline CDR1 GTSNPN, CDR2 SVGIG (reference sequence). The CDR3 loop is CAWRRDSSTDTQYF. In nucleotides, the CDR3 is TGTGCCTGGAGAAGGGACAGTAGCACAGATACGCAGTATTTT.

The genes are TRBV6-6 and TRBJ1-1; D unclear. Looked up from germline, CDR1 is MNHNY and CDR2 is SVGAGI (reference sequence). The CDR3 extends over 12 amino acids. V was shortened by 0 bases and J by 1 base, with 0 bases between the two germline ends. In DNA, the CDR3 is TGTGCCAGCAGTTACTCGAACACTGAAGCTTTCTTT. Protein product: CASSYSNTEAFF.

The chain couples TRBV4-3 to TRBJ1-5; TRBD1 might be the D (5 bases). V was cut by 0 bases and J by 4 bases, with 13 bases left in between. This CDR3 is built from 16 residues. Germline V CDR1 and CDR2: LGHNA, YSLEER. CDR3 region: CASSQDYGARNQPQHF. The CDR3 DNA sequence: TGCGCCAGCAGCCAAGATTATGGGGCGCGAAATCAGCCCCAGCATTTT.

This chain connects TRBV19 to TRBJ2-3; 11 nucleotides agree with TRBD2. From germline, CDR1 is LNHDA and CDR2 SQIVND (reference sequence). Trimming at V came to 5 bases and at J to 2 bases, leaving 6 bases not matched to a gene. This CDR3 is built from 16 residues. The CDR3 DNA sequence: TGTGCCAGTAGTGATCTAGCGGGGGGCTTCACAGATACGCAGTATTTT. Protein sequence: CASSDLAGGFTDTQYF.

This chain connects TRBV5-5 to TRBJ2-5, with 12 bases matching TRBD1. This CDR3 contains 15 residues. With 4 bases clipped from V and 3 bases from J, the junction kept 4 bases outside the gene matches. Germline loops: CDR1 SGHKS, CDR2 YYEKEE (reference sequence). CDR3 sequence reads: CASSPGQGAEETQYF. CDR3 DNA: TGTGCCAGCAGCCCGGGACAGGGGGCAGAAGAGACCCAGTACTTC.

The chain employs TRBV6-1 and TRBJ1-2; maybe TRBD1 (5 bases). Trimming shortened V by 1 base and J by 4 bases, and 7 bases separated the two germline ends. Germline-derived CDR1 and CDR2 are MNHNS and SASEGT. The CDR3 is 13 residues long. CDR3 amino acids: CASSEDRFYGYTF. The CDR3, as DNA: TGTGCCAGCAGTGAAGACAGGTTCTATGGCTACACCTTC.

The chain employs TRBV28 and TRBJ2-5, with D tentatively TRBD1 (6 bases). V lost 5 bases and J 4 bases, leaving 17 bases between the germline ends. The V gene's germline CDR1 is MDHEN and CDR2 SYDVKM. This CDR3 is built from 15 residues. The DNA for the CDR3 is TGTGCCAGCAGTCCCCCCCAGACAGGCGGAGAGACCCAGTACTTC. This encodes CASSPPQTGGETQYF.

Worth noting for this clone: One junction end disagrees with the germline gene, perhaps due to a read error. V and J are TRBV2 and TRBJ1-2, with 7 bases matching TRBD1. The CDR3 totals 14 residues. CDR1 is SNHLY and CDR2 is FYNNEI in the germline V gene. This CDR3 is CASRETRQGAGYTF. CDR3 DNA sequence: TGTGCCAGCCGTGAGACTAGACAGGGAGCTGGCTACACCTTC.

V and J are TRBV5-1 and TRBJ2-7; TRBD2 is a possible D gene (6 bases). The ends were cut back, 4 bases at V and 7 bases at J, with 21 bases in the middle. The germline CDR1 and CDR2 sequences are SGHRS and YFSETQ. The CDR3 has 15 amino acids. The CDR3: CASSRRGLGDWEQYF. In DNA, the CDR3 is TGCGCCAGCAGCCGGCGGGGTTTAGGGGACTGGGAGCAGTACTTC. The complete variable domain, with remaining parts taken from reference TRBV5-1 and TRBJ2-7, reads KAGVTQTPRYLIKTRGQQVTLSCSPISGHRSVSWYQQTPGQGLQFLFEYFSETQRNKGNFPGRFSGRQFSNSRSEMNVSTLELGDSALYLCASSRRGLGDWEQYFGPGTRLTVT.